This T cell receptor beta chain was identified in a study of blood T cell repertoires in COVID-19. Study at large: Samples representing acute and convalescent COVID-19 were sourced from the United States, Italy and Spain.

Some clones are missing from TCRdb's copy, which holds only in-frame ones; the method was immunoSEQ multiplex PCR. Of about 340,000 clones in the sample, approximately 86% were seen once. Germline values: CDR1 SGDLS, CDR2 YYNGEE. The CDR3 loop spans 16 amino acids. V was trimmed by 2 bases and J by 1 base, leaving 15 bases between them. This TCR came from a woman aged 60 to 75 with COVID-19, enrolled during active disease. The chain recombines TRBV9 with TRBJ1-1; D is possibly TRBD1 (6 bases). The sample was peripheral blood. CDR3 coding DNA: TGTGCCAGCAGCGTCGGACAGTTAGGGGCGAACACTGAAGCTTTCTTT. Its translation: CASSVGQLGANTEAFF.